These T cell receptor beta chains were read from a single sample in a study of Ad26.COV2.S vaccination and SARS-CoV-2 variants. TCRdb's table, derived via immunoSEQ multiplex PCR, lists solely in-frame clones and lacks some. The sample comprises around 370,000 clones, around 84% of which are singletons, and around 3.3% rests with the top ten. Sequencing was performed on peripheral blood, taken in a trial of Ad26.COV2.S vaccine versus placebo. Receptors were obtained from a person between 18 and 60 years old who received the Ad26.COV2.S COVID-19 vaccine or a placebo. The CDR3 runs from the conserved cysteine through the conserved F or W. The order of the fields is J gene, V gene, D gene, CDR3 length, clone size, CDR3 DNA, CDR3 protein. D genes are given only for firm matches. A row's size may be missing; if present it is once, few, many or a size class.

J: TRBJ1-4
V: TRBV4-1
D: NA
length: 17
size: NA
DNA: TGCGCCAGCAGCCAAGATCGATACCCAGCGGAGGGTGAAAAACTGTTTTTT
CDR3: CASSQDRYPAEGEKLFF

J: TRBJ2-7
V: TRBV10-3
D: NA
length: 13
size: NA
DNA: TGTGCCACCCAAGGGGAAAACTACTACGAGCAGTACTTC
CDR3: CATQGENYYEQYF

J: TRBJ2-7
V: TRBV6-7
D: NA
length: 15
size: NA
DNA: TGTGCCAGCAAAGAGGACTGCGCCTCTTCCTACGAGCAGTACTTC
CDR3: CASKEDCASSYEQYF

J: TRBJ2-3
V: TRBV25-1
D: TRBD2
length: 14
size: NA
DNA: TGTGCCAGCAGTTCAGCGGGAGTATCAGATACGCAGTATTTT
CDR3: CASSSAGVSDTQYF

J: TRBJ1-1
V: TRBV6-5
D: TRBD1
length: 14
size: NA
DNA: TGTGCCAGCAGCCAGGGGGCCCTGAACACTGAAGCTTTCTTT
CDR3: CASSQGALNTEAFF

J: TRBJ1-5
V: TRBV25-1
D: NA
length: 12
size: few
DNA: TGTGCCAGCAGTGATCGAAATCAGCCCCAGCATTTT
CDR3: CASSDRNQPQHF

J: TRBJ2-7
V: TRBV28
D: TRBD1
length: 13
size: NA
DNA: TGTGCCAGCAGGACAGGGGTGCTTAACGAGCAGTACTTC
CDR3: CASRTGVLNEQYF

J: TRBJ1-1
V: TRBV19
D: TRBD1
length: 14
size: NA
DNA: TGTGCCAGTAGGAAACAGGGGGTGTACACTGAAGCTTTCTTT
CDR3: CASRKQGVYTEAFF

J: TRBJ2-2
V: TRBV11-2
D: TRBD2
length: 16
size: NA
DNA: TGTGCCAGCAGCGGCCACGGGAGGGCGGGGACCGGGGAGCTGTTTTTT
CDR3: CASSGHGRAGTGELFF

J: TRBJ1-2
V: TRBV7-9
D: NA
length: 14
size: NA
DNA: TGTGCCAGCAGCAATAGCGAGGGGTTCTATGGCTACACCTTC
CDR3: CASSNSEGFYGYTF

J: TRBJ1-1
V: TRBV25-1
D: NA
length: 12
size: NA
DNA: TGTGCCAGCAGTTACGGGAGGACTGAAGCTTTCTTT
CDR3: CASSYGRTEAFF

J: TRBJ2-4
V: TRBV19
D: NA
length: 16
size: NA
DNA: TGTGCCAGTAGTAGCTCCTACGGAGATTCCTGGGACATTCAGTACTTC
CDR3: CASSSSYGDSWDIQYF

J: TRBJ2-7
V: TRBV5-5
D: TRBD1
length: 15
size: NA
DNA: TGTGCCAGCAGCGCAGCCGGGACAGGGATGAACGAGCAGTACTTC
CDR3: CASSAAGTGMNEQYF

J: TRBJ2-1
V: TRBV19
D: TRBD2
length: 15
size: few
DNA: TGTGCCAGTAGTAGGGGACTAGCGGGTTTAAATGAGCAGTTCTTC
CDR3: CASSRGLAGLNEQFF

J: TRBJ1-2
V: TRBV4-3
D: NA
length: 15
size: NA
DNA: TGCGCCAGCAGCCCAAGGGGAGAGGTTGGGTATGGCTACACCTTC
CDR3: CASSPRGEVGYGYTF

J: TRBJ1-5
V: TRBV6-5
D: NA
length: 15
size: NA
DNA: TGTGCCAGCAGTCTACACGGGGGGGGCAATCAGCCCCAGCATTTT
CDR3: CASSLHGGGNQPQHF

J: TRBJ2-1
V: TRBV7-2
D: TRBD2
length: 16
size: NA
DNA: TGTGCCAGCAGCCCCCGAGGACTAGCGCAATACAATGAGCAGTTCTTC
CDR3: CASSPRGLAQYNEQFF

J: TRBJ2-3
V: TRBV12-3/TRBV12-4
D: TRBD2
length: 13
size: NA
DNA: TGTGCCAGCAGTTTAGGGACTAGTGATACGCAGTATTTT
CDR3: CASSLGTSDTQYF

J: TRBJ2-1
V: TRBV19
D: TRBD2
length: 19
size: NA
DNA: TGTGCCAGTAGCGGAAGGGACTCCCCTAGCGGAAGCTCCTACAATGAGCAGTTCTTC
CDR3: CASSGRDSPSGSSYNEQFF

J: TRBJ2-1
V: TRBV28
D: NA
length: 13
size: NA
DNA: TGTGCCAGCAGTGCCACCGGGTGGAATGAGCAGTTCTTC
CDR3: CASSATGWNEQFF

J: TRBJ2-7
V: TRBV10-3
D: TRBD1
length: 13
size: NA
DNA: TGTGCCATCAGTGAGTCTACAGGGGTAGAGCAGTACTTC
CDR3: CAISESTGVEQYF

J: TRBJ2-7
V: TRBV6-5
D: NA
length: 13
size: NA
DNA: TGTGCCAGCAGTTACTCGGACGGAGACGAGCAGTACTTC
CDR3: CASSYSDGDEQYF

J: TRBJ2-7
V: TRBV5-1
D: NA
length: 13
size: few
DNA: TGCGCCAGCAGGATTTCAGGGTCTGGTGAGCAGTACTTC
CDR3: CASRISGSGEQYF

J: TRBJ2-1
V: TRBV11-2
D: TRBD1
length: 15
size: NA
DNA: TGTGCCAGCAGAGAAACCGGGACAGGGGACAATGAGCAGTTCTTC
CDR3: CASRETGTGDNEQFF

J: TRBJ2-1
V: TRBV2
D: NA
length: 15
size: once
DNA: TGTGCCAGCACCGAAGTCGGGCAGGGTCTTTATGAGCAGTTCTTC
CDR3: CASTEVGQGLYEQFF

J: TRBJ1-3
V: TRBV11-3
D: NA
length: 13
size: NA
DNA: TGTGCCAGCAGCGCAACAGGGGGAAACACCATATATTTT
CDR3: CASSATGGNTIYF

J: TRBJ2-1
V: TRBV5-1
D: NA
length: 19
size: NA
DNA: TGCGCCAGCAGCTTATACTCTTCGTTAGCGGCCGACTCCTACAATGAGCAGTTCTTC
CDR3: CASSLYSSLAADSYNEQFF

J: TRBJ2-3
V: TRBV24-1
D: NA
length: 14
size: NA
DNA: TGTGCCACCAGTGAGGAAGGATACGGTGATACGCAGTATTTT
CDR3: CATSEEGYGDTQYF

J: TRBJ2-1
V: TRBV5-1
D: TRBD2
length: 15
size: NA
DNA: TGCGCCAGCAGCTTGGCGACTAGCGGGTGGGATGAGCAGTTCTTC
CDR3: CASSLATSGWDEQFF

J: TRBJ1-3
V: TRBV12-3/TRBV12-4
D: NA
length: 12
size: NA
DNA: TGTGCCAGCAGTTCACGGGGAAACACCATATATTTT
CDR3: CASSSRGNTIYF

J: TRBJ2-1
V: TRBV7-2
D: TRBD2
length: 16
size: NA
DNA: TGTGCCAGCAGCTTAGGAGCCGGGGGGGCCATAAATGAGCAGTTCTTC
CDR3: CASSLGAGGAINEQFF

J: TRBJ1-4
V: TRBV15
D: NA
length: 13
size: NA
DNA: TGTGCCACCAGCAGAGATCTGGGTGAAAAACTGTTTTTT
CDR3: CATSRDLGEKLFF

J: TRBJ2-7
V: TRBV4-3
D: NA
length: 13
size: once
DNA: TGCGCCAGCAGCCACCTCCCCCACTACGAGCAGTACTTC
CDR3: CASSHLPHYEQYF

J: TRBJ1-5
V: TRBV19
D: TRBD1
length: 15
size: NA
DNA: TGTGCCAGTACCCCAGGGGACAGGGGAAATCAGCCCCAGCATTTT
CDR3: CASTPGDRGNQPQHF

J: TRBJ2-5
V: TRBV5-1
D: TRBD2
length: 16
size: NA
DNA: TGCGCCAGCAGCTTTTTTCTGGCGGGGGGCCAAGAGACCCAGTACTTC
CDR3: CASSFFLAGGQETQYF

J: TRBJ1-5
V: TRBV2
D: TRBD1
length: 17
size: NA
DNA: TGTGCCAGCAGTGGGGGGATGATCCGGGACAGGGATCAGCCCCAGCATTTT
CDR3: CASSGGMIRDRDQPQHF

J: TRBJ1-2
V: TRBV7-2
D: NA
length: 12
size: NA
DNA: TGTGCCAGCAGCTTAAATGACCGCGGCTACACCTTC
CDR3: CASSLNDRGYTF